This T cell receptor (beta chain) was sequenced during a study of human T cells and chemical hapten exposure. The overall study: Slight differences in pooled library volume were the main source of varying TCR yields across samples. Findings of the study overall: TCRs at high frequency, those above 1 in 1000, did not change with DPC sensitization.

The time point here: healthy volunteer bleed at 2 weeks. It was from unfractionated whole blood that total RNA was extracted. Points on this clonotype: What it binds is not known.

Trimming stripped 0 bases from V and 6 bases from J, with 9 bases between. This CDR3 is built from 14 residues. The germline V gene encodes CDR1 MGHDK and CDR2 SYGVNS. Unique molecular identifiers were linked by the library to individual cDNA molecules. As handled by the study authors: The number of TCRs in each sample had a median of 95,638 and spanned about 23,224 to 690,600. Using its own MiXCR run on the RACE reads, TCRdb lists one record per CDR3 protein. The V and J calls and clone size are TCRdb's, not the authors'. Among roughly 130,000 distinct CDR3 sequences listed, 9% to 10% were seen once.

V gene TRBV25-1 combines with J gene TRBJ1-5, with D perhaps matching TRBD1 (5 bases). What was sequenced was whole blood. The source is a male donor in good health. Some clones in this sample may be carry-over from other donors' samples. The CDR3 DNA is TGTGCCAGCAGTGAATACAGGGAGGGTCAGCCCCAGCATTTT. It translates to CASSEYREGQPQHF.